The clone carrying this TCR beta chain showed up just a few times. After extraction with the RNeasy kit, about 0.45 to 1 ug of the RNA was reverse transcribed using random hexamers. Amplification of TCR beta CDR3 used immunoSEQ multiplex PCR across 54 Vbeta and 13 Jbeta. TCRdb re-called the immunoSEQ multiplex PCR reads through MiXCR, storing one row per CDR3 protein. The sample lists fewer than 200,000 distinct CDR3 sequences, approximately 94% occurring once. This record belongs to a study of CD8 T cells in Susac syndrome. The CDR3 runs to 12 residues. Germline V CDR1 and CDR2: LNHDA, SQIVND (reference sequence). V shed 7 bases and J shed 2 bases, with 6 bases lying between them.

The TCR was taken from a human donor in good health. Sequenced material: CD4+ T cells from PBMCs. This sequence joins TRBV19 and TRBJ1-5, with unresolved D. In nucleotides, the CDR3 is TGTGCCAGTACCGGGGGCAATCAGCCCCAGCATTTT. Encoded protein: CASTGGNQPQHF.